These 30 T cell receptor beta chains originate from one sample sequenced in a study of T cells after posttransplantation cyclophosphamide. The assay was immunoSEQ multiplex PCR, and TCRdb's table has in-frame clones only and misses some. The repertoire consists of around 35,000 clones, none detected only once. Material: PBMCs. The receptors were sampled from a woman between 45 and 65 years old in good health and a related stem cell transplant donor.

Many counts were recorded for this clone. V is TRBV6-5 and J is TRBJ2-5, with D maybe TRBD1 (5 bases). The V and J ends lost 1 base and 4 bases respectively, with 13 bases between them. The CDR3 runs 15 residues. In germline, CDR1 is MNHEY, CDR2 SVGAGI. The CDR3 spells CASSYYGQGRETQYF. The DNA for the CDR3 is TGTGCCAGCAGTTACTATGGGCAGGGTAGAGAGACCCAGTACTTC.

This clone occurred many times. The chain recombines TRBV7-6 with TRBJ2-7, with TRBD2 identical over 9 bases. There are 15 residues in the CDR3. Germline CDR1 reads SGHVS; CDR2 reads FNYEAQ. V was clipped by 5 bases and J by 1 base; unmatched bases: 6. The CDR3 protein is CASSISGSGSYEQYF. DNA of the CDR3: TGTGCCAGCAGCATTAGCGGGAGCGGGTCCTACGAGCAGTACTTC.

This clone was recorded a few times. The rearrangement uses TRBV30 and TRBJ1-5, with 8 bases fitting TRBD1. The V gene end was trimmed by 1 base and the J gene end by 5 bases; junction bases not matched to a gene: 4. Per the germline V gene, CDR1 is GTSNPN and CDR2 is SVGIG (reference sequence). This CDR3 is built from 14 residues. The CDR3 sequence is CAWSAIQGDQPQHF. The CDR3 DNA is TGTGCCTGGAGTGCTATACAGGGGGATCAGCCCCAGCATTTT.

The table lists this clone with many counts. The chain recombines TRBV5-1 with TRBJ1-4; TRBD1 matches at 9 bases. The CDR3 covers 14 residues. The germline V gene has CDR1 SGHRS and CDR2 YFSETQ. Trimming at V came to 5 bases and at J to 6 bases, leaving 5 bases not matched to a gene. The CDR3 DNA reads TGCGCCAGCAGACCGGGACAGGGAGATGAAAAACTGTTTTTT. Translation gives CASRPGQGDEKLFF.

This clone has at least ten counts. CDR3 sequence reads: CASSLGLAGGLSEQFF. CDR3 nucleotide sequence: TGTGCCAGCAGCTTAGGACTAGCGGGAGGGTTATCTGAGCAGTTCTTC. V and J are TRBV7-3 and TRBJ2-1; TRBD2 matches at 15 bases. Germline V CDR1 and CDR2: SGHTA, FQGTGA. The CDR3 runs to 16 residues. Unmatched junction bases numbered 5, after V lost 2 bases and J lost 9 bases.

The chain has TRBV7-2 and TRBJ1-5, with D possibly matching TRBD1 (5 bases). Germline CDR1 is SGHTA and CDR2 is FQGNSA. This CDR3 region has 13 residues. Trimming pared 5 bases from V and 5 bases from J, leaving 10 bases between. Written as DNA, the CDR3 is TGTGCCAGCAGCCCCTCCAGGGATCAGCCCCAGCATTTT. Protein sequence: CASSPSRDQPQHF. Together with reference TRBV7-2 and TRBJ1-5, the CDR3 gives the full variable domain: GAGVSQSPSNKVTEKGKDVELRCDPISGHTALYWYRQSLGQGLEFLIYFQGNSAPDKSGLPSDRFSAERTGGSVSTLTIQRTQQEDSAVYLCASSPSRDQPQHFGDGTRLSIL.

This clone was observed at least ten times. The chain employs TRBV2 and TRBJ2-1, with D possibly being TRBD2 (6 bases). The length of the CDR3 is 15 residues. V was pared by 8 bases and J by 9 bases, with 23 bases between. The germline V gene has CDR1 SNHLY and CDR2 FYNNEI. The CDR3 region has the DNA TGTGCCAGCCCCCCCAGGGAACTAGGTAGCGGTGAGCAGTTCTTC. Translated, it gives CASPPRELGSGEQFF.

V and J are TRBV18 and TRBJ2-7; D is unresolved. The V gene's germline CDR1 is KGHSH and CDR2 LQKENI. The CDR3 length is 13 residues. V lost 3 bases, J lost 2 bases, and 8 bases lay in between. In nucleotides, the CDR3 is TGTGCCAGCTCACCTACGCGCACCTACGAGCAGTACTTC. This encodes CASSPTRTYEQYF.

Ten or more counts support this clone. This sequence joins TRBV2 and TRBJ2-7, with 13 bases that match TRBD2. Germline loops: CDR1 SNHLY, CDR2 FYNNEI. V lost 7 bases and J lost 7; bases outside the gene matches: 10. This CDR3 is 15 amino acids long. The CDR3 DNA is TGTGCCAGCATTCGACTAGCGGGAGGAGTTGGGGAGCAGTACTTC. Translated, it gives CASIRLAGGVGEQYF.

The table lists this clone with many counts. V usage is TRBV6-4 and J usage is TRBJ2-1; weak D call: TRBD2 (6 bases). This CDR3 spans 15 amino acids. Germline lookup yields CDR1 MRHNA and CDR2 SNTAGT. Deletions cut 3 bases from V and 7 bases from J, with 16 bases between. CDR3 in amino acids: CASSESRGRGNEQFF. The CDR3 DNA reads as TGTGCCAGCAGTGAGTCTCGGGGGAGAGGGAATGAGCAGTTCTTC.

This clone showed up many times. The CDR3 DNA reads as TGTGCCAGCAGCCAAGAACGGGTGGCGGGTCCCTACAATGAGCAGTTCTTC. Translating gives CASSQERVAGPYNEQFF. The chain joins TRBV4-2 to TRBJ2-1; D may be TRBD2 (5 bases). The V end lost 0 bases, the J end lost 2 bases, and 14 bases lay between the germline ends. CDR3 length: 17 residues. In germline, CDR1 is LGHNA, CDR2 YNFKEQ.

Many counts were recorded for this clone. The gene calls are TRBV29-1 and TRBJ1-1; D is possibly TRBD1 (5 bases). The CDR3 length is 11 residues. Germline-derived CDR1 and CDR2 are SQVTM and ANQGSEA. The V and J ends lost 6 bases and 7 bases respectively, with 12 bases between them. CDR3 DNA sequence: TGCAGCGTGGAGGACATGTTTGAAGCTTTCTTT. Its translation: CSVEDMFEAFF.

This clone was counted at least ten times. The rearrangement joins TRBV19 to TRBJ2-1; 7 bases agree with TRBD2. V dropped 6 bases and J dropped 15; count of bases not matched to a gene: 23. The germline V gene has CDR1 LNHDA and CDR2 SQIVND (reference sequence). The CDR3 covers 16 residues. The CDR3 reads CASSRSQSRTRGFRFF. The CDR3 DNA reads as TGTGCCAGTAGCCGATCCCAGAGCCGGACTAGAGGGTTTAGGTTCTTC.

This clone has a count of ten or more. The CDR3 is CASRASGTQETQYF. CDR3 bases: TGTGCCAGCAGGGCTAGCGGGACCCAAGAGACCCAGTACTTC. The rearrangement joins TRBV7-2 to TRBJ2-5; 9 nucleotides align to TRBD2. Germline values: CDR1 SGHTA, CDR2 FQGNSA. The junction had 3 bases not matched to a gene; V was cut back by 6 bases and J by 1 base. The CDR3 loop spans 14 amino acids.

This clone has ten or more counts. The chain carries TRBV5-1 and TRBJ2-2, with 9 positions matching TRBD2. The CDR3 sequence is 16 residues long. Germline assignment: CDR1 SGHRS and CDR2 YFSETQ. Trimming at V came to 4 bases and at J to 0 bases, leaving 4 bases not matched to a gene. The CDR3 nucleotides are TGCGCCAGCAGCCCGGGACTAGCCCCGAACACCGGGGAGCTGTTTTTT. Its translation: CASSPGLAPNTGELFF.

This clone was counted many times. CDR3: CASSSNGLAGPVSYNEQFF. The CDR3, as DNA: TGTGCCAGCAGCTCTAACGGACTAGCGGGGCCCGTCTCCTACAATGAGCAGTTCTTC. The J gene is TRBJ2-1, the V gene TRBV7-2, with 12 positions matching TRBD2. With V trimmed by 4 bases and J by 0 bases, 10 bases remained unmatched. This CDR3 contains 19 residues. The V gene's germline CDR1 is SGHTA and CDR2 FQGNSA.

In this sample, this clone turned up many times. The DNA of the CDR3 is TGTGCCAGCAGGGGACAGGGGTCGGCGAACACTGAAGCTTTCTTT. Translated: CASRGQGSANTEAFF. This sequence joins TRBV7-9 and TRBJ1-1; 10 bases match TRBD1. V shed 6 bases and J 1 base; nucleotides not matched to a gene: 5. The CDR3 has 15 amino acids. Germline V CDR1 and CDR2: SEHNR, FQNEAQ (reference sequence).

This clone showed up many times. This chain links TRBV5-1 with TRBJ2-7; D call uncertain. This CDR3 contains 14 residues. Germline CDR1 SGHRS, CDR2 YFSETQ. Trimming shortened V by 4 bases and J by 1 base, and 12 bases separated the two germline ends. The CDR3 reads CASSPWRASYEQYF. As DNA, the CDR3 is TGCGCCAGCAGCCCCTGGAGAGCGTCCTACGAGCAGTACTTC.

There are many counts of this clone. V is TRBV15 and J is TRBJ2-7; D remains ambiguous. From germline, CDR1 is LNHNV and CDR2 YYDKDF (reference sequence). This CDR3 has 14 residues. With 1 base removed from V and 4 bases from J, the gap between germline ends came to 11 bases. The CDR3 DNA reads as TGTGCCACCAGCAGAGCGCACCCCCTATACGAGCAGTACTTC. It yields the protein CATSRAHPLYEQYF. Complete variable domain (other parts from reference TRBV15 and TRBJ2-7): DAMVIQNPRYQVTQFGKPVTLSCSQTLNHNVMYWYQQKSSQAPKLLFHYYDKDFNNEADTPDNFQSRRPNTSFCFLDIRSPGLGDTAMYLCATSRAHPLYEQYFGPGTRLTVT.

The rearrangement joins TRBV30 to TRBJ2-7; possible D gene TRBD1, 6 bases. Germline V gene lookup returns CDR1 GTSNPN and CDR2 SVGIG (reference sequence). This CDR3 is built from 15 residues. Trimming took 0 bases from V and 1 from J, leaving 13 bases between them. The CDR3 region is CAWSVQQGYSYEQYF. The DNA of the CDR3 is TGTGCCTGGAGTGTTCAGCAGGGGTATTCCTACGAGCAGTACTTC. Full variable domain (outside the CDR3, taken from reference TRBV30 and TRBJ2-7): SQTIHQWPATLVQPVGSPLSLECTVEGTSNPNLYWYRQAAGRGLQLLFYSVGIGQISSEVPQNLSASRPQDRQFILSSKKLLLSDSGFYLCAWSVQQGYSYEQYFGPGTRLTVT.

This clone showed up many times. This chain links TRBV7-3 with TRBJ1-5; TRBD1 aligns across 8 bases. The CDR3 spans 16 residues. The trim removed 5 bases at V and 2 bases at J, leaving 8 bases unmatched. The germline V gene encodes CDR1 SGHTA and CDR2 FQGTGA. In DNA, the CDR3 is TGTGCCAGCAGCCCTCCTGACAGGGGCGGCAATCAGCCCCAGCATTTT. It translates to CASSPPDRGGNQPQHF.

This clone was counted at least ten times. The V and J genes are TRBV7-2 and TRBJ1-5; TRBD1 matches 8 bases. The germline V gene has CDR1 SGHTA and CDR2 FQGNSA. The CDR3 is 15 amino acids. J lost 7 bases, V lost 1 base, and 6 bases had no gene match. Written as DNA, the CDR3 is TGTGCCAGCAGCTTAGACGGACAGGGATGGCAGCCCCAGCATTTT. Translation gives CASSLDGQGWQPQHF.

This clone was counted at least ten times. The gene calls are TRBV13 and TRBJ2-1, with a possible D match to TRBD2 (6 bases). Deletions cut 8 bases from V and 3 bases from J, with 17 bases between. Germline CDR1 PRHDT, CDR2 FYEKMQ (reference sequence). The CDR3 is 15 residues long. Here the CDR3 reads CASGSGRRGYNEQFF. CDR3 nucleotides: TGTGCCAGCGGATCCGGACGGAGGGGCTACAATGAGCAGTTCTTC.

This clone occurred many times. The rearrangement joins TRBV7-2 to TRBJ2-7; 7 nucleotides agree with TRBD2. This CDR3 region has 14 residues. Germline CDR1 and CDR2: SGHTA and FQGNSA. V dropped 4 bases and J dropped 2; count of bases not matched to a gene: 5. CDR3 DNA sequence: TGTGCCAGCAGCTATGAGCGGGGTCCCTACGAGCAGTACTTC. It yields the protein CASSYERGPYEQYF. Looking up the rest from reference TRBV7-2 and TRBJ2-7 gives the full variable domain: GAGVSQSPSNKVTEKGKDVELRCDPISGHTALYWYRQSLGQGLEFLIYFQGNSAPDKSGLPSDRFSAERTGGSVSTLTIQRTQQEDSAVYLCASSYERGPYEQYFGPGTRLTVT.

This clone was seen a handful of times. This chain links TRBV12-3 or TRBV12-4 with TRBJ2-2; D unclear. The ends were cut back, 1 base at V and 6 bases at J, with 9 bases in the middle. The CDR3 extends over 14 amino acids. The CDR3 region is CASSLVSPPGELFF. CDR3 DNA: TGTGCCAGCAGTTTAGTGAGCCCCCCCGGGGAGCTGTTTTTT.

This clone was counted at least ten times. The rearrangement links TRBV7-9 to TRBJ2-3; D is unresolved. Germline CDR1 is SEHNR and CDR2 is FQNEAQ (reference sequence). V was shortened by 5 bases and J by 0 bases, with 15 bases between the two germline ends. CDR3 length equals 16 residues. The CDR3 spells CASSTLGMGSTDTQYF. The CDR3 bases are TGTGCCAGCAGCACACTGGGCATGGGTAGCACAGATACGCAGTATTTT.

This clone appeared many times. The genes are TRBV5-1 and TRBJ1-2; D is possibly TRBD1 (5 bases). The CDR3 totals 14 residues. Per the germline V gene, CDR1 is SGHRS and CDR2 is YFSETQ. V lost 3 bases and J lost 6, with 15 bases in between. CDR3 DNA: TGCGCCAGCAGCTCTTCAGGGATTCTGAATGGCTACACCTTC. It translates to CASSSSGILNGYTF.

This clone occurred many times. The genes are TRBV9 and TRBJ2-1; 9 bases agree with TRBD2. The CDR3 is made up of 15 amino acids. Looked up from germline, CDR1 is SGDLS and CDR2 is YYNGEE. V trimming: 0 bases; J trimming: 9 bases; junction bases outside the gene matches: 7. The CDR3 is CASSVGSGRRGEQFF. CDR3 DNA: TGTGCCAGCAGCGTAGGGAGCGGGAGGAGGGGTGAGCAGTTCTTC.

There are many counts of this clone. This chain connects TRBV18 to TRBJ2-2, with a possible D match to TRBD1 (5 bases). Germline V CDR1 and CDR2: KGHSH, LQKENI. This CDR3 region has 16 residues. Trimming left V 3 bases short and J 3 bases short, with 14 bases between. CDR3 coding DNA: TGTGCCAGCTCACCCCGACTCCAGGGCGACACCGGGGAGCTGTTTTTT. Translated: CASSPRLQGDTGELFF.

Many counts were recorded for this clone. V gene TRBV5-1 combines with J gene TRBJ2-2, with D possibly matching TRBD2 (5 bases). CDR1 is SGHRS, CDR2 YFSETQ, per germline. CDR3 length: 16 residues. With 2 bases removed from V and 3 bases from J, the gap between germline ends came to 14 bases. CDR3 residues: CASSFEGGLYTGELFF. CDR3 sequence (DNA): TGCGCCAGCAGCTTCGAGGGCGGACTGTACACCGGGGAGCTGTTTTTT.